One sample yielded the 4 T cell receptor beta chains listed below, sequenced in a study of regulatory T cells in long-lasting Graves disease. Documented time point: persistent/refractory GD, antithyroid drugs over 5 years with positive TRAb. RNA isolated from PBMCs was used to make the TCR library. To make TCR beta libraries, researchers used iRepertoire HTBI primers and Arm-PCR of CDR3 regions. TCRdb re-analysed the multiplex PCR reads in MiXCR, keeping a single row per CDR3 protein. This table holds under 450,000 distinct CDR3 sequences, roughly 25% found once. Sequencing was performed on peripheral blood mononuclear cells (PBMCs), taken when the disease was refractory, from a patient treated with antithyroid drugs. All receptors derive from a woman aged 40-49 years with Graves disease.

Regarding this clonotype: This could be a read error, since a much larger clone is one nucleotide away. The CDR3 DNA sequence: TGTGCCAGCAGCTTAGTAGATAACACTGAAGCTCTCTTT. Its translation is CASSLVDNTEALF. The chain combines TRBV7-6 with TRBJ1-1; D remains unclear. The germline V gene encodes CDR1 SGHVS and CDR2 FNYEAQ. The CDR3 is 13 residues long.

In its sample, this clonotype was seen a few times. The CDR3 reads CASSLRFGETQYF. CDR3 coding DNA: TGTGCCAGCAGCCTCCGTTTCGGGGAGACCCAGTACTTC. V and J are TRBV4-2 and TRBJ2-5; D gene unclear. Germline lookup yields CDR1 LGHNA and CDR2 YNFKEQ. Between the trimmed V and J ends, which lost 4 bases and 5 bases, there was a span of 11 bases. The CDR3 consists of 13 residues.

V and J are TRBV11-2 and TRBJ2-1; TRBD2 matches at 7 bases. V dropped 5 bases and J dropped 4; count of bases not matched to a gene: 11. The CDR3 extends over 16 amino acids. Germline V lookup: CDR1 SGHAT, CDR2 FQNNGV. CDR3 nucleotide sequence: TGTGCCAGCAGCCGCATGTCGCGGGAGTGGTACAATGAGCAGTTCTTC. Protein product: CASSRMSREWYNEQFF.

The DNA of the CDR3 is TGTGCCAGTAGTACTTCGACTAGGGGAAACCAAGAGACCCAGTACTTC. As protein: CASSTSTRGNQETQYF. The genes are TRBV19 and TRBJ2-5; TRBD2 is a possible D gene (6 bases). CDR1 is LNHDA, CDR2 SQIVND, per germline (reference sequence). V gave up 4 bases and J gave up 0 bases, with 15 bases separating them. The CDR3 sequence is 16 residues long.